The clone carrying this TCR beta chain was counted a single time. As yet, its antigen is unknown. This entry belongs to a study of T cell responses to AZD1222 COVID-19 vaccine. Deletions cut 1 base from V and 2 bases from J, with 12 bases between. The CDR3 contains 15 residues. Per the germline V gene, CDR1 is SGHRS and CDR2 is YFSETQ. Sequencing used immunoSEQ multiplex PCR; TCRdb keeps in-frame clones, though not all of them. The sample has 95,000 to 150,000 clones, 70% to 90% seen once; the top ten hold more than 7.5%. Findings of the study overall: None of the repertoires were sampled until the peak T cell response had passed. Reportedly, nearly half of unique spike TCRs recognized epitopes outside B.1.351/B.1.1.7 mutations. Donors were chiefly white British, with a greater number of females, and clonal diversity was perhaps underestimated. CD4 TCRs associated with vaccination spanned spike, dominating at 160-218 and 743-854.

This clonotype was obtained from an adult in good health. The source material was peripheral blood, sampled on day 0 of AZD1222 vaccination. This chain joins TRBV5-1 and TRBJ1-1, with D perhaps matching TRBD1 (5 bases). CDR3 sequence: CASSLQLQGNTEAFF. The CDR3 DNA follows: TGCGCCAGCAGCTTGCAACTGCAGGGAAACACTGAAGCTTTCTTT.